The source of this TCR beta chain is a study of T cell repertoires in cytomegalovirus infection. Study context: Public TCR beta signature analysis indicated the presence of both CMV infection and matching HLA type.

The V segment lost 0 bases and the J segment 4 bases; nucleotides outside the gene matches: 6. The germline CDR1 and CDR2 sequences are LGHDT and YNNKEL (reference sequence). The CDR3 is 16 residues long. Each CDR3 protein is one row after TCRdb ran MiXCR on the reads. The data show about 770,000 distinct CDR3 sequences, with 25% to 35% seen just once and 10% to 15% held by the top ten. Regarding this clonotype: What it binds is not known.

The chain is built from TRBV3-1 and TRBJ1-2, with 9 bases identical to TRBD1. The source material was cultured CD8+ T cells from PBMCs, sampled from culture after CMV antigen stimulation. The source is a human donor in good health (CMV status not recorded). Some clones in this sample may be carry-over from other donors' samples. CDR3 protein: CASSQDRDRVTYGYTF. CDR3 in DNA: TGTGCCAGCAGCCAAGACCGGGACAGGGTGACCTATGGCTACACCTTC. Using reference TRBV3-1 and TRBJ1-2 for the parts outside the CDR3, the full variable domain is DTAVSQTPKYLVTQMGNDKSIKCEQNLGHDTMYWYKQDSKKFLKIMFSYNNKELIINETVPNRFSPKSPDKAHLNLHINSLELGDSAVYFCASSQDRDRVTYGYTFGSGTRLTVV.